These 10 T cell receptor beta chains were all obtained from the same sample, sequenced in a study of T-cell memory formation after mild COVID-19. TCRdb re-called the 5' RACE reads with MiXCR, one entry per CDR3 protein. The table has about 240,000 distinct CDR3 sequences, roughly a tenth seen once; the top ten hold around 23%. What was sequenced was PBMCs or a T cell subset sorted from them (not recorded which). These receptors were collected from a man aged 18 to 30 who had mild COVID-19 (a few samples of this study predate the infection). Cell type and time point are not known.

V is TRBV19 and J is TRBJ2-6; unclear D gene. The V and J ends lost 2 bases and 0 bases respectively, with 5 bases between them. This CDR3 spans 15 amino acids. Germline CDR1 LNHDA, CDR2 SQIVND (reference sequence). This CDR3 reads CASSIQDSGANVLTF. The CDR3 DNA is TGTGCCAGTAGTATACAGGACTCTGGGGCCAACGTCCTGACTTTC.

This clonotype was counted a few times. V and J are TRBV10-3 and TRBJ1-4; 7 positions agree with TRBD1. Looked up from germline, CDR1 is ENHRY and CDR2 is SYGVKD. Germline trimming cut 0 bases from V and 0 bases from J; bases unmatched to any gene: 16. CDR3 size: 21 residues. In DNA, the CDR3 is TGTGCCATCAGTGAGTCGATAGGTGAAGGGGGCCTCTGGGCAACTAATGAAAAACTGTTTTTT. Its translation: CAISESIGEGGLWATNEKLFF.

This clonotype came up a few times. This sequence joins TRBV12-3 or TRBV12-4 and TRBJ2-1, with 8 bases aligning to TRBD1. There are 14 residues in the CDR3. The junction had 9 bases not matched to a gene; V was cut back by 6 bases and J by 8 bases. Here the CDR3 DNA reads TGTGCCAGCAGCCCTTGGACAGGGAGCTATGAGCAGTTCTTC. Its translation: CASSPWTGSYEQFF.

This clonotype came up many times. The chain links TRBV3-1 to TRBJ1-2, with no clear D. Looked up from germline, CDR1 is LGHDT and CDR2 is YNNKEL (reference sequence). This CDR3 region has 12 residues. Trimming left V 10 bases short and J 2 bases short, with 11 bases between. The CDR3 bases are TGTGCCACCAGTTTCGGGAACTATGGCTACACCTTC. Protein: CATSFGNYGYTF.

V and J are TRBV29-1 and TRBJ2-1; either TRBD1 or TRBD2 may supply D (5 bases each). The CDR3 contains 10 residues. The V gene lost 8 bases and the J gene lost 9 bases, with 11 bases spanning the gap. Germline V gives CDR1 SQVTM, CDR2 ANQGSEA. CDR3: CSTRDGEQFF. CDR3 sequence (DNA): TGCAGCACCCGGGACGGTGAGCAGTTCTTC.

This clonotype was observed a few times. This chain links TRBV5-1 with TRBJ2-1; no reliable D call. In germline, CDR1 is SGHRS, CDR2 YFSETQ. The CDR3 is made up of 15 amino acids. The ends were cut back, 0 bases at V and 0 bases at J, with 7 bases in the middle. This CDR3 reads CASSLGPTSYNEQFF. The CDR3 DNA reads TGCGCCAGCAGCTTGGGGCCGACCTCCTACAATGAGCAGTTCTTC.

This clonotype has a handful of counts. The V and J genes are TRBV6-5 and TRBJ2-7, with D perhaps being TRBD1 or TRBD2 (5 bases each). Germline CDR1 and CDR2: MNHEY and SVGAGI. The germline V and J ends were trimmed by 6 bases and 2 bases, with 17 bases remaining between them. The CDR3 extends over 15 amino acids. The CDR3 DNA reads as TGTGCCAGCAGACGTTGGGACGGTGGAGCCTACGAGCAGTACTTC. Translation: CASRRWDGGAYEQYF.

The V call is TRBV9, the J call TRBJ2-3; 8 nucleotides agree with TRBD1. This CDR3 spans 19 amino acids. With V trimmed by 4 bases and J by 0 bases, 16 bases remained unmatched. Germline V gene data show CDR1 as SGDLS and CDR2 as YYNGEE. Written as DNA, the CDR3 is TGTGCCAGCAGCATACCGACAGGGGAGCGACCCGCTAGCACAGATACGCAGTATTTT. It encodes CASSIPTGERPASTDTQYF.

This clonotype was counted only a few times. This chain joins TRBV20-1 and TRBJ2-5; D ambiguous. The CDR3 loop spans 13 amino acids. CDR1 is DFQATT and CDR2 is SNEGSKA in the germline V gene (reference sequence). The germline V and J ends were trimmed by 3 bases and 0 bases, with 8 bases remaining between them. CDR3 DNA sequence: TGCAGTGCTAGGTTAGGGAACCAAGAGACCCAGTACTTC. This encodes CSARLGNQETQYF.

This clonotype was found a few times. This chain uses TRBV9 with TRBJ1-2; no clear D. Trimming removed 4 bases at V and 5 bases at J, with 9 bases between. The CDR3 has 12 amino acids. Germline V lookup: CDR1 SGDLS, CDR2 YYNGEE. CDR3: CASSPFQYGYTF. Here the CDR3 DNA reads TGTGCCAGCAGCCCTTTCCAATATGGCTACACCTTC.